These 20 T cell receptor beta chains came from one sample sequenced in a study of T cell repertoires in cytomegalovirus infection. These receptors have no identified antigens. Using its own MiXCR run on the reads, TCRdb lists one record per CDR3 protein. The sample yields some 900,000 distinct CDR3 sequences, approximately 32% seen once. The sequencing here drew on cultured CD8+ T cells from PBMCs, taken from culture after CMV antigen stimulation. The receptors were gathered from a human donor in good health (CMV status not recorded). Some clones in this sample may be carry-over from other donors' samples.

CDR3 sequence (DNA): TGTGCCAGCAGCTTAGCCGGGGCTCACTATGGCTACACCTTC. Translating gives CASSLAGAHYGYTF. This chain connects TRBV7-9 to TRBJ1-2; maybe TRBD1 (5 bases). This CDR3 region has 14 residues. Germline V gene sequence: CDR1 SEHNR, CDR2 FQNEAQ (reference sequence). The V end was cut by 0 bases, the J end by 3 bases, with 8 bases between.

This clonotype was seen a few times. V is TRBV6-1 and J is TRBJ1-5, with D perhaps matching TRBD1 (5 bases). The CDR3 is 14 residues long. The germline CDR1 and CDR2 sequences are MNHNS and SASEGT. Trimming shortened V by 4 bases and J by 3 bases, and 10 bases separated the two germline ends. Here the CDR3 DNA reads TGTGCCAGCAGTGTTCAGGGCTTCAATCAGCCCCAGCATTTT. The encoded protein is CASSVQGFNQPQHF.

This clonotype came up a few times. The rearrangement joins TRBV25-1 to TRBJ2-2; TRBD1 matches 8 bases. The CDR3 has 19 residues. Germline CDR1 reads MGHDK; CDR2 reads SYGVNS. The V and J ends lost 6 bases and 0 bases, in that order; junction bases with no gene match: 15. This chain's CDR3 is CASSALILDRVANTGELFF. CDR3 DNA: TGTGCCAGCAGCGCGTTAATTTTGGACAGGGTAGCGAACACCGGGGAGCTGTTTTTT.

This clonotype was seen a few times. J is TRBJ1-3 and V is TRBV7-6; a weak D match, TRBD1 (5 bases). The CDR3 is 16 amino acids. With 5 bases removed from V and 0 bases from J, the gap between germline ends came to 14 bases. CDR1 and CDR2 from the germline V gene are SGHVS and FNYEAQ. CDR3 region: CASSAGLPASGNTIYF. The CDR3 coding sequence is TGTGCCAGCAGCGCGGGACTCCCGGCCTCTGGAAACACCATATATTTT.

This chain links TRBV7-9 with TRBJ2-1; no clear D. Trimming removed 4 bases at V and 5 bases at J, with 15 bases between. This CDR3 is built from 15 residues. Germline values: CDR1 SEHNR, CDR2 FQNEAQ (reference sequence). CDR3 amino acids: CASSSPDGRDNEQFF. CDR3 nucleotides: TGTGCCAGCAGCTCCCCGGATGGCCGGGACAATGAGCAGTTCTTC.

The V and J genes are TRBV18 and TRBJ2-1; D gene ambiguous. CDR1 KGHSH and CDR2 LQKENI come from the germline V gene. Trimming took off 2 bases at V and 7 bases at J, with 9 bases between the two ends. The CDR3 has 13 residues. In DNA form, the CDR3 reads TGTGCCAGCTCACCAGTCTCCAGTAATGAGCAGTTCTTC. This sequence encodes CASSPVSSNEQFF.

In this sample, this clonotype turned up many times. V is TRBV12-3 or TRBV12-4 and J is TRBJ2-7, with 9 bases matching TRBD2. The CDR3 runs to 12 residues. V gave up 6 bases and J gave up 6 bases; unmatched junction bases: 3. The CDR3 loop is CASSLSGGEQYF. DNA for the CDR3: TGTGCCAGCAGCCTTAGCGGGGGCGAGCAGTACTTC.

The J gene is TRBJ1-1, the V gene TRBV29-1; unclear D gene. V shed 1 base and J shed 4 bases, with 7 bases lying between them. Germline V gene lookup returns CDR1 SQVTM and CDR2 ANQGSEA. There are 12 residues in the CDR3. CDR3 sequence: CSVEGRFTEAFF. In DNA form, the CDR3 reads TGCAGCGTTGAAGGCAGGTTCACTGAAGCTTTCTTT. The whole variable domain, remainder taken from reference TRBV29-1 and TRBJ1-1, is SAVISQKPSRDICQRGTSLTIQCQVDSQVTMMFWYRQQPGQSLTLIATANQGSEATYESGFVIDKFPISRPNLTFSTLTVSNMSPEDSSIYLCSVEGRFTEAFFGQGTRLTVV.

This clonotype has a count of ten or more. This chain links TRBV7-2 with TRBJ2-2; D is unclear. Trimming pared 2 bases from V and 3 bases from J, leaving 10 bases between. The CDR3 is 15 amino acids. Germline assignment: CDR1 SGHTA and CDR2 FQGNSA. The CDR3, as DNA: TGTGCCAGCAGCTTATCCCCGGGCCACACCGGGGAGCTGTTTTTT. Protein: CASSLSPGHTGELFF.

This clonotype was detected a few times. The chain employs TRBV7-6 and TRBJ1-4; 7 nucleotides align to TRBD1. Germline V gives CDR1 SGHVS, CDR2 FNYEAQ. J gave up 6 bases and V 1 base, and 11 bases lay outside the gene matches. The CDR3 totals 17 residues. The CDR3 reads CASSLEPPTGRDEKLFF. CDR3 sequence (DNA): TGTGCCAGCAGCTTAGAACCCCCGACAGGGAGGGATGAAAAACTGTTTTTT.

The DNA for the CDR3 is TGTGCCAGCAGCACGGACAGCTCTGGAAACACCATATATTTT. Protein sequence: CASSTDSSGNTIYF. The chain carries TRBV7-6 and TRBJ1-3; weak D call: TRBD1 (6 bases). The length of the CDR3 is 14 residues. The germline V gene encodes CDR1 SGHVS and CDR2 FNYEAQ. V lost 5 bases, J lost 0 bases, and 8 bases lay in between. The entire variable domain, with the rest obtained from reference TRBV7-6 and TRBJ1-3, is as follows: GAGVSQSPRYKVTKRGQDVALRCDPISGHVSLYWYRQALGQGPEFLTYFNYEAQQDKSGLPNDRFSAERPEGSISTLTIQRTEQRDSAMYRCASSTDSSGNTIYFGEGSWLTVV.

This clonotype was seen only a few times. The rearrangement uses TRBV10-3 and TRBJ1-1, with D unresolved. CDR3 length: 11 residues. V was shortened by 8 bases and J by 11 bases, with 15 bases between the two germline ends. The germline V gene has CDR1 ENHRY and CDR2 SYGVKD. CDR3 residues: CAISRGSGAFF. Written as DNA, the CDR3 is TGTGCCATCTCCCGAGGTTCTGGGGCTTTCTTT.

V is TRBV7-8 and J is TRBJ1-2; tentative D call: TRBD1 (5 bases). The germline V and J ends were trimmed by 4 bases and 3 bases, with 12 bases remaining between them. This CDR3 contains 14 residues. The germline V gene has CDR1 SGHVS and CDR2 FQNEAQ. This chain's CDR3 is CASSSSQGDYGYTF. In nucleotides, the CDR3 is TGTGCCAGCAGCTCGTCGCAGGGCGACTATGGCTACACCTTC.

The chain uses TRBV24-1 and TRBJ1-1; D unclear. Germline CDR1 and CDR2: KGHDR and SFDVKD. The CDR3 contains 11 residues. V was clipped by 3 bases and J by 8 bases, with 6 bases between them. The CDR3 protein is CATSDRREAFF. CDR3 coding DNA: TGTGCCACCAGTGATCGGAGAGAAGCTTTCTTT.

V gene TRBV20-1 combines with J gene TRBJ1-2, with unresolved D. With 0 bases removed from V and 5 bases from J, the gap between germline ends came to 19 bases. CDR3 length: 16 amino acids. Germline CDR1 reads DFQATT; CDR2 reads SNEGSKA (reference sequence). The CDR3 nucleotides read TGCAGTGCTAGAGACAGGTCCGAGGATGCGATTTATGGCTACACCTTC. Protein: CSARDRSEDAIYGYTF.

There are a few counts of this clonotype. This rearrangement joins TRBV12-3 or TRBV12-4 to TRBJ2-3; 7 nucleotides match TRBD2. CDR3 length: 18 amino acids. Trimming at V came to 3 bases and at J to 4 bases, leaving 16 bases not matched to a gene. The CDR3 region has the DNA TGTGCCAGCAGTTTTTCCTTTCCTGGACTAGACTATCCAGATACGCAGTATTTT. Amino acids: CASSFSFPGLDYPDTQYF.

Concerning this clonotype: At one end, the junction sequence differs from germline, possibly due to a read error. The rearrangement uses TRBV7-9 and TRBJ1-2; D uncertain. In germline, CDR1 is SEHNR, CDR2 FQNEAQ (reference sequence). The CDR3 extends over 12 amino acids. The CDR3 spells CASSSAGYGHTF. CDR3 coding DNA: TGTGCCAGCAGCTCTGCGGGATATGGCCACACCTTC. Based on the CDR3 plus reference TRBV7-9 and TRBJ1-2, the full variable domain is DTGVSQNPRHKITKRGQNVTFRCDPISEHNRLYWYRQTLGQGPEFLTYFQNEAQLEKSRLLSDRFSAERPKGSFSTLEIQRTEQGDSAMYLCASSSAGYGHTFGSGTRLTVV.

This clonotype was seen more than once but under ten times. V gene TRBV5-5 combines with J gene TRBJ2-7; 9 bases are a match to TRBD2. Trimming took 6 bases from V and 2 from J; bases not matched to a gene: 6. Germline V gene lookup returns CDR1 SGHKS and CDR2 YYEKEE (reference sequence). This CDR3 comprises 14 residues. The CDR3 reads CASISGLAPYEQYV. CDR3 DNA sequence: TGTGCCAGCATCTCGGGACTAGCCCCCTACGAGCAGTACGTC.

The J gene is TRBJ2-7, the V gene TRBV7-9; 9 bases are shared with TRBD1. Trimming cost V 4 bases and J 5 bases; bases outside gene matches: 0. The germline CDR1 and CDR2 sequences are SEHNR and FQNEAQ (reference sequence). The CDR3 runs to 12 residues. The CDR3: CASSWTGDEQYV. As DNA, the CDR3 is TGTGCCAGCAGCTGGACAGGGGACGAGCAGTACGTC.

V is TRBV6-5 and J is TRBJ2-1; possibly TRBD1 or TRBD2 for D (6 bases each). Germline V gives CDR1 MNHEY, CDR2 SVGAGI. The CDR3 spans 13 residues. V dropped 5 bases and J dropped 10 bases, with 15 bases sitting between them. CDR3 sequence: CASSGGTPSEQFF. CDR3 bases: TGTGCCAGCAGTGGGGGGACACCCTCAGAGCAGTTCTTC.